These 13 T cell receptor beta chains share one sample of origin, sequenced in a study of blood T cell repertoires in COVID-19. Sequencing used immunoSEQ multiplex PCR; TCRdb keeps in-frame clones, though not all of them. Of around 190,000 clones in the sample, approximately 88% were seen once. The sample taken for sequencing was PBMCs or T cells enriched from blood (not recorded which). These receptors all stem from a woman aged 18-35 years who had recovered from COVID-19.

The chain's CDR3 is CASSYGQVGTSMFF. As DNA, the CDR3 is TGTGCCAGCAGTTATGGACAGGTCGGTACATCCATGTTCTTC. The rearrangement joins TRBV6-6 to TRBJ2-1; 7 bases are a match to TRBD1. V dropped 3 bases and J dropped 15; count of bases not matched to a gene: 14. The germline CDR1 and CDR2 sequences are MNHNY and SVGAGI (reference sequence). CDR3 length: 14 residues.

The CDR3 here is CSASLGGDTQYF. In DNA, the CDR3 is TGCAGTGCTAGTTTGGGGGGGGATACGCAGTATTTT. J is TRBJ2-3 and V is TRBV20-1, with TRBD2 matching 7 bases. The CDR3 contains 12 residues. CDR1 and CDR2 (germline): DFQATT, SNEGSKA (reference sequence). The J segment lost 6 bases and the V segment lost 3 bases, leaving 3 bases of the junction unmatched.

The CDR3 region is CASTLTLKQPQHF. The DNA for the CDR3 is TGTGCCAGCACCTTGACTTTGAAGCAGCCCCAGCATTTT. The chain is built from TRBV28 and TRBJ1-5; D gene uncertain. This CDR3 has 13 residues. Between the trimmed V and J ends, which lost 7 bases and 7 bases, there was a span of 14 bases. The V gene's germline CDR1 is MDHEN and CDR2 SYDVKM.

The genes are TRBV25-1 and TRBJ1-2; 7 bases align to TRBD1. This CDR3 spans 14 amino acids. Germline loops: CDR1 MGHDK, CDR2 SYGVNS. The J segment lost 8 bases and the V segment lost 5 bases, leaving 11 bases of the junction unmatched. The CDR3 region has the DNA TGTGCCAGCAGTCCTCAACAGGGGTTAGGCGGCTACACCTTC. It yields the protein CASSPQQGLGGYTF.

V is TRBV11-2 and J is TRBJ1-1; D not resolved. Between the trimmed V and J ends, which lost 4 bases and 5 bases, there was a span of 17 bases. The CDR3 has 15 amino acids. In germline, CDR1 is SGHAT, CDR2 FQNNGV. CDR3 in amino acids: CASSSTSGSRTEAFF. Written as DNA, the CDR3 is TGTGCCAGCAGCTCGACTTCCGGGAGCAGGACTGAAGCTTTCTTT.

This clone occurred a few times. The rearrangement uses TRBV5-4 and TRBJ2-2; 8 bases align to TRBD1. The CDR3 covers 15 residues. CDR1 SGHNT and CDR2 YYREEE come from the germline V gene (reference sequence). After removal of 1 base from V and 1 base from J, the junction contained 0 bases not matched to a gene. This chain's CDR3 is CASSLTGGNTGELFF. The CDR3 region has the DNA TGTGCCAGCAGCTTGACAGGGGGGAACACCGGGGAGCTGTTTTTT.

This clone was detected once. This chain uses TRBV28 with TRBJ1-6; TRBD1 might be the D (5 bases). Trimming took 8 bases from V and 0 from J, leaving 14 bases between them. The CDR3 runs to 16 residues. CDR1 is MDHEN, CDR2 SYDVKM, per germline. The CDR3: CASLRGEGSYNSPLHF. CDR3 nucleotide sequence: TGTGCCAGCTTACGGGGGGAAGGCTCCTATAATTCACCCCTCCACTTT.

This clone was observed a handful of times. The J gene is TRBJ1-2, the V gene TRBV28; 8 bases are shared with TRBD1. CDR1 and CDR2 from the germline V gene are MDHEN and SYDVKM. V was pared by 7 bases and J by 3 bases, with 7 bases of the junction left unmatched. The CDR3 has 14 residues. In DNA, the CDR3 is TGTGCCAGCATCAAGGCAGGGGGCGACTATGGCTACACCTTC. Its translation: CASIKAGGDYGYTF.

The chain links TRBV15 to TRBJ2-3; 11 nucleotides agree with TRBD2. The CDR3 spans 18 residues. Germline V gene lookup returns CDR1 LNHNV and CDR2 YYDKDF (reference sequence). The junction had 10 bases not matched to a gene; V was cut back by 2 bases and J by 3 bases. The CDR3 reads CATSRPTGLAELTDTQYF. The CDR3 DNA is TGTGCCACCAGCAGACCGACGGGACTAGCGGAGCTGACAGATACGCAGTATTTT.

The chain recombines TRBV2 with TRBJ1-2, with D hard to call. Per the germline V gene, CDR1 is SNHLY and CDR2 is FYNNEI. V lost 4 bases to trimming and J lost 0 bases, with 9 bases between them. CDR3 length equals 14 residues. In DNA, the CDR3 is TGTGCCAGCAGTGGATCCACTGCTAACTATGGCTACACCTTC. Translation: CASSGSTANYGYTF.

The chain employs TRBV2 and TRBJ2-2; tentative D call: TRBD1 (6 bases). The germline V and J ends were trimmed by 11 bases and 6 bases, with 10 bases remaining between them. This CDR3 comprises 11 residues. Germline CDR1 and CDR2: SNHLY and FYNNEI. CDR3 nucleotides: TGTGCCGAAGCAGGGGCCGGGGAGCTGTTTTTT. It codes for CAEAGAGELFF. The full variable domain, completed using reference TRBV2 and TRBJ2-2, is EPEVTQTPSHQVTQMGQEVILRCVPISNHLYFYWYRQILGQKVEFLVSFYNNEISEKSEIFDDQFSVERPDGSNFTLKIRSTKLEDSAMYFCAEAGAGELFFGEGSRLTVL.

V usage is TRBV3-1 (or the pseudogene TRBV3-2) and J usage is TRBJ1-1; the D is unclear. Germline V gene data show CDR1 as LGHDT and CDR2 as YNNKEL (reference sequence). The length of the CDR3 is 13 residues. V lost 7 bases and J 4 bases, leaving 13 bases between the germline ends. CDR3 loop: CASTPTRGTEAFF. The CDR3 nucleotides are TGTGCCAGCACCCCTACCCGGGGCACTGAAGCTTTCTTT.

This clone has just a few counts. As DNA, the CDR3 is TGTGCCAGCAGCTTAGGGAGGACCCCGCAAGAGACCCAGTACTTC. As protein: CASSLGRTPQETQYF. V and J are TRBV11-3 and TRBJ2-5, with a possible D match to TRBD2 (5 bases). V was clipped by 1 base and J by 2 bases, with 11 bases between them. Germline V gene sequence: CDR1 SGHNT, CDR2 YENEEA. The CDR3 is 15 residues long.